This entry lists 21 T cell receptor beta chains sequenced from one sample in a study of blood T cell repertoires in COVID-19 (dated by TCRdb to the early 2020s). Library preparation used the immunoSEQ multiplex PCR assay. TCRdb limited this immuneACCESS table to in-frame rearrangements with V and J called. A share of clones is missing; checked studies link under half to unresolved V genes, and the rest is unexplained. This sample has approximately 160,000 clones in its table, and around 85% of those were observed once. The ten biggest clones cover roughly 1.3% of the sample. The source material was peripheral blood. These receptors all come from a man aged 55 to 70 who had recovered from COVID-19.

This clone was counted once. The CDR3 is CASSRGQGAYYGYTF. CDR3 sequence (DNA): TGTGCCAGCTCCCGGGGGCAGGGGGCTTATTATGGCTACACCTTC. This chain uses TRBV19 with TRBJ1-2; 8 nucleotides line up with TRBD1. Trimming took 9 bases from V and 5 from J; bases not matched to a gene: 14. The CDR3 consists of 15 residues. From germline, CDR1 is LNHDA and CDR2 SQIVND (reference sequence).

The CDR3 sequence is CASSISPLGGGTGELFF. CDR3 coding DNA: TGTGCCAGCAGTATCTCCCCTTTGGGGGGGGGAACCGGGGAGCTGTTTTTT. The chain employs TRBV2 and TRBJ2-2, with TRBD2 matching over 7 bases. The length of the CDR3 is 17 residues. Germline trimming cut 5 bases from V and 5 bases from J; bases unmatched to any gene: 14. Germline V gene sequence: CDR1 SNHLY, CDR2 FYNNEI.

The chain is built from TRBV11-2 and TRBJ2-1; the D gene is possibly TRBD2 (6 bases). The CDR3 has 13 amino acids. V lost 5 bases to trimming and J lost 8 bases, with 13 bases between them. Germline V gene data show CDR1 as SGHAT and CDR2 as FQNNGV. Here the CDR3 DNA reads TGTGCCAGCAGCGGAACAGGCGGGGATGAGCAGTTCTTC. It translates to CASSGTGGDEQFF.

The gene calls are TRBV7-3 and TRBJ2-1; TRBD2 is a possible D gene (5 bases). V dropped 5 bases and J dropped 0 bases, with 11 bases sitting between them. The CDR3 runs to 15 residues. Looked up from germline, CDR1 is SGHTA and CDR2 is FQGTGA. CDR3 nucleotide sequence: TGTGCCAGCAGCCCTGACTACAACTCCTACAATGAGCAGTTCTTC. Translating gives CASSPDYNSYNEQFF.

The chain links TRBV7-2 to TRBJ1-2; 10 bases align to TRBD1. V shed 6 bases and J 8 bases; nucleotides not matched to a gene: 9. The CDR3 has 14 residues. Per the germline V gene, CDR1 is SGHTA and CDR2 is FQGNSA. DNA of the CDR3: TGTGCCAGCAGGTTGGGGACAGGGGTTGGCGGCTACACCTTC. Translated, it gives CASRLGTGVGGYTF. Together with reference TRBV7-2 and TRBJ1-2, the CDR3 gives the full variable domain: GAGVSQSPSNKVTEKGKDVELRCDPISGHTALYWYRQSLGQGLEFLIYFQGNSAPDKSGLPSDRFSAERTGGSVSTLTIQRTQQEDSAVYLCASRLGTGVGGYTFGSGTRLTVV.

Comment on this clone: The sample contains more than one DNA sequence encoding this CDR3. The chain links TRBV7-2 to TRBJ2-2; the match to TRBD1 covers 7 bases. V was pared by 2 bases and J by 0 bases, with 0 bases of the junction left unmatched. This CDR3 is 15 amino acids long. Germline-derived CDR1 and CDR2 are SGHTA and FQGNSA. The CDR3, as DNA: TGTGCCAGCAGCTTACAGGGGGCGAACACCGGGGAGCTGTTTTTT. This translates into CASSLQGANTGELFF.

The CDR3 sequence is CASSPGASGGNEQFF. The CDR3 coding sequence is TGTGCCAGCAGTCCAGGGGCTAGCGGGGGTAATGAGCAGTTCTTC. V and J are TRBV7-9 and TRBJ2-1; TRBD2 aligns across 10 bases. CDR1 is SEHNR and CDR2 is FQNEAQ in the germline V gene (reference sequence). The trim removed 6 bases at V and 7 bases at J, leaving 9 bases unmatched. The CDR3 runs 15 residues.

The rearrangement uses TRBV6-5 and TRBJ1-2; possibly TRBD1 for D (6 bases). Trimming pared 0 bases from V and 4 bases from J, leaving 12 bases between. The V gene's germline CDR1 is MNHEY and CDR2 SVGAGI. The CDR3 loop spans 15 amino acids. The CDR3 loop is CASSYSFQGFYGYTF. For the CDR3, the DNA is TGTGCCAGCAGTTACTCGTTTCAGGGGTTCTATGGCTACACCTTC.

The genes are TRBV5-4 and TRBJ1-2; D uncertain. The V end was cut by 3 bases, the J end by 2 bases, with 11 bases between. This CDR3 comprises 14 residues. Germline CDR1 SGHNT, CDR2 YYREEE (reference sequence). CDR3: CASSSARNNYGYTF. The CDR3 DNA is TGTGCCAGCAGCTCTGCCAGAAACAACTATGGCTACACCTTC.

The CDR3 DNA is TGTGCCAGCAGCTTAGGGGGCCGAGGTGAAAAACTGTTTTTT. It yields the protein CASSLGGRGEKLFF. The chain joins TRBV11-2 to TRBJ1-4; D is perhaps TRBD1 (5 bases). Trimming removed 1 base at V and 7 bases at J, with 10 bases between. Germline V lookup: CDR1 SGHAT, CDR2 FQNNGV. The CDR3 is made up of 14 amino acids.

The CDR3: CASSQDGQGAQFF. CDR3 DNA: TGCGCCAGCAGCCAAGATGGGCAGGGCGCGCAGTTCTTC. V and J are TRBV4-3 and TRBJ2-1; tentative D call: TRBD1 (5 bases). Trimming shortened V by 0 bases and J by 12 bases, and 12 bases separated the two germline ends. In germline, CDR1 is LGHNA, CDR2 YSLEER. The CDR3 spans 13 residues.

The gene calls are TRBV25-1 and TRBJ1-3; a weak D match, TRBD1 (5 bases). This CDR3 is built from 17 residues. V lost 0 bases and J lost 0, with 12 bases in between. The germline CDR1 and CDR2 sequences are MGHDK and SYGVNS. The CDR3 spells CASSEYAGPFSGNTIYF. The CDR3, as DNA: TGTGCCAGCAGTGAATACGCAGGGCCCTTCTCTGGAAACACCATATATTTT.

This rearrangement joins TRBV9 to TRBJ2-1; TRBD2 aligns across 9 bases. Trimming cost V 2 bases and J 7 bases; bases outside gene matches: 10. The germline CDR1 and CDR2 sequences are SGDLS and YYNGEE. The CDR3 is 16 residues long. The CDR3 DNA sequence: TGTGCCAGCAGCGTGTCCGGCGGGGGGGTTGGGAATGAGCAGTTCTTC. Translation: CASSVSGGGVGNEQFF.

This chain uses TRBV19 with TRBJ1-6; D is undetermined. Deletions cut 1 base from V and 6 bases from J, with 7 bases between. CDR1 is LNHDA and CDR2 is SQIVND in the germline V gene (reference sequence). The CDR3 has 14 amino acids. CDR3 bases: TGTGCCAGTAGTATAGCGACACCTAATTCACCCCTCCACTTT. As protein: CASSIATPNSPLHF.

The chain uses TRBV18 and TRBJ1-4, with 8 positions matching TRBD1. The CDR3 covers 16 residues. CDR1 is KGHSH, CDR2 LQKENI, per germline. After removal of 3 bases from V and 4 bases from J, the junction contained 7 bases not matched to a gene. This CDR3 is CASSPPQQGGNEKLFF. In DNA form, the CDR3 reads TGTGCCAGCTCACCCCCTCAACAGGGGGGTAATGAAAAACTGTTTTTT.

This chain links TRBV5-5 with TRBJ2-1; TRBD1 is a possible D gene (5 bases). This CDR3 region has 15 residues. V was shortened by 0 bases and J by 1 base, with 8 bases between the two germline ends. In germline, CDR1 is SGHKS, CDR2 YYEKEE (reference sequence). In nucleotides, the CDR3 is TGTGCCAGCAGCTTGGGACAGCCTTCCTACAATGAGCAGTTCTTC. As protein: CASSLGQPSYNEQFF.

This clone was observed a handful of times. V is TRBV10-3 and J is TRBJ2-7, with a tentative D call TRBD1 (5 bases). The CDR3 runs to 14 residues. Germline loops: CDR1 ENHRY, CDR2 SYGVKD. V was cut by 6 bases and J by 3 bases, with 15 bases left in between. In nucleotides, the CDR3 is TGTGCCATCAGGACGACAGAACAAAGCTACGAGCAGTACTTC. Protein: CAIRTTEQSYEQYF.

This clone was seen a handful of times. V gene TRBV27 combines with J gene TRBJ1-6; 12 bases align to TRBD1. Looked up from germline, CDR1 is MNHEY and CDR2 is SMNVEV (reference sequence). The CDR3 is 18 residues long. The ends lost 5 bases at V and 5 bases at J; junction bases unmatched: 10. The CDR3: CASSPIAGTGGNNSPLHF. CDR3 bases: TGTGCCAGCAGTCCAATAGCTGGGACAGGGGGCAATAATTCACCCCTCCACTTT.

This clone came up once. This chain links TRBV5-1 with TRBJ1-2; 10 nucleotides align to TRBD1. J was trimmed by 12 bases and V by 2 bases; bases with no gene match: 10. Germline CDR1 is SGHRS and CDR2 is YFSETQ. The CDR3 is 14 amino acids. In DNA, the CDR3 is TGCGCCAGCAGCTTATCCGGGACAGGGGAAATGGACACCTTC. This encodes CASSLSGTGEMDTF.

CDR3 in amino acids: CASSLGPSNSYNEQFF. The CDR3 DNA sequence: TGTGCCAGCAGCTTAGGGCCCTCCAACTCCTACAATGAGCAGTTCTTC. The chain has TRBV27 and TRBJ2-1; D is unresolved. The ends were cut back, 6 bases at V and 0 bases at J, with 15 bases in the middle. The germline V gene encodes CDR1 MNHEY and CDR2 SMNVEV (reference sequence). The CDR3 totals 16 residues.

The V gene is TRBV18, the J gene TRBJ2-4; 10 bases fit TRBD2. The CDR3 has 15 amino acids. The germline V gene has CDR1 KGHSH and CDR2 LQKENI. V was clipped by 0 bases and J by 8 bases; unmatched bases: 4. This CDR3 is CASSPPASGGDIQYF. CDR3 sequence (DNA): TGTGCCAGCTCACCACCGGCTAGCGGGGGAGACATTCAGTACTTC.